The 25 T cell receptor beta chains below all came from one sample that was sequenced in a study of radiotherapy plus CTLA-4 blockade in lung cancer. The data were produced by immunoSEQ multiplex PCR, yet TCRdb's version contains in-frame clones alone and is incomplete. The table shows tens of thousands of clones, with more than 70% occurring only once. The sequences come from peripheral blood, collected from a patient treated with radiotherapy plus ipilimumab. Every receptor here comes from a human donor with non-small cell lung cancer who had a complete response to radiotherapy plus ipilimumab.

The chain employs TRBV7-6 and TRBJ2-3; 10 nucleotides match TRBD2. Unmatched junction bases numbered 5, after V lost 3 bases and J lost 2 bases. Germline CDR1 reads SGHVS; CDR2 reads FNYEAQ. The CDR3 consists of 16 residues. The CDR3 nucleotides read TGTGCCAGCAGCTTTAGCGGGAGGAATGTCACAGATACGCAGTATTTT. Translation: CASSFSGRNVTDTQYF.

This clone was seen only once. This rearrangement joins TRBV14 to TRBJ1-1, with no clear D. The CDR3 length is 12 residues. CDR1 is SGHDN, CDR2 FVKESK, per germline. Trimming cost V 4 bases and J 7 bases, with 10 bases left between them. CDR3 coding DNA: TGTGCCAGCAGCCTCGTTAGAGGTGAAGCTTTCTTT. Its translation is CASSLVRGEAFF.

This clone has only a few counts. CDR3 sequence (DNA): TGTGCCAGCAGTTACTCCCGACCGAAGGGGCATGAGACCCAGTACTTC. It translates to CASSYSRPKGHETQYF. This chain connects TRBV6-5 to TRBJ2-5, with D possibly being TRBD1 (5 bases). The V gene lost 0 bases and the J gene lost 5 bases, with 16 bases spanning the gap. From germline, CDR1 is MNHEY and CDR2 SVGAGI. This CDR3 has 16 residues.

V is TRBV30 and J is TRBJ2-2, with TRBD1 matching over 7 bases. CDR3 size: 14 residues. J gave up 5 bases and V 0 bases, and 3 bases lay outside the gene matches. Germline values: CDR1 GTSNPN, CDR2 SVGIG (reference sequence). The CDR3 loop is CAWSVQGMTGELFF. The CDR3 DNA is TGTGCCTGGAGTGTACAGGGGATGACCGGGGAGCTGTTTTTT.

This chain links TRBV5-1 with TRBJ2-7; D is unclear. Germline values: CDR1 SGHRS, CDR2 YFSETQ. Trimming took 0 bases from V and 0 from J, leaving 13 bases between them. The CDR3 is 16 residues long. CDR3 sequence reads: CASSLGLRDFSYEQYF. DNA of the CDR3: TGCGCCAGCAGCTTGGGCCTTAGAGATTTCTCCTACGAGCAGTACTTC.

This clone appeared a single time. The genes are TRBV7-9 and TRBJ2-7; 8 positions match TRBD1. The CDR3 is 15 amino acids. Germline V lookup: CDR1 SEHNR, CDR2 FQNEAQ (reference sequence). J gave up 2 bases and V 2 bases, and 5 bases lay outside the gene matches. The CDR3 nucleotides read TGTGCCAGCAGCTTACCCGGGACAGGCGCCTACGAGCAGTACTTC. Its protein product is CASSLPGTGAYEQYF.

The J gene is TRBJ1-1, the V gene TRBV28; D unclear. CDR1 is MDHEN, CDR2 SYDVKM, per germline. V was pared by 6 bases and J by 7 bases, with 6 bases between. This CDR3 contains 10 residues. CDR3 sequence reads: CASSRDEAFF. DNA of the CDR3: TGTGCCAGCAGCCGAGATGAAGCTTTCTTT.

The J gene is TRBJ2-7, the V gene TRBV6-6, with 9 bases aligning to TRBD2. Germline loops: CDR1 MNHNY, CDR2 SVGAGI (reference sequence). The trim removed 1 base at V and 0 bases at J, leaving 4 bases unmatched. There are 16 residues in the CDR3. The CDR3 DNA reads as TGTGCCAGCAGTTACTGGGCTAGCGGGAACTCCTACGAGCAGTACTTC. It translates to CASSYWASGNSYEQYF.

The rearrangement uses TRBV2 and TRBJ2-1; TRBD1 aligns across 9 bases. The J segment lost 12 bases and the V segment lost 4 bases, leaving 13 bases of the junction unmatched. The CDR3 has 15 amino acids. The germline V gene has CDR1 SNHLY and CDR2 FYNNEI. The CDR3 loop is CASSGGTGRVGGQFF. The CDR3 DNA follows: TGTGCCAGCAGTGGGGGGACAGGGAGAGTCGGCGGGCAGTTCTTC.

V and J are TRBV5-1 and TRBJ1-1; 7 bases are shared with TRBD1. V trimming: 0 bases; J trimming: 1 base; junction bases outside the gene matches: 3. This CDR3 has 15 amino acids. Germline values: CDR1 SGHRS, CDR2 YFSETQ. The CDR3, as DNA: TGCGCCAGCAGCTTGGGGGACAGCCGGAACACTGAAGCTTTCTTT. Encoded protein: CASSLGDSRNTEAFF.

As concerns this clone: This sample also contains other DNA sequences that code for the same CDR3. The rearrangement links TRBV9 to TRBJ1-5; 10 nucleotides agree with TRBD1. The CDR3 covers 14 residues. Germline CDR1 and CDR2: SGDLS and YYNGEE. J gave up 6 bases and V 0 bases, and 0 bases lay outside the gene matches. For the CDR3, the DNA is TGTGCCAGCAGCGTAGGGACAGGGGGTCAGCCCCAGCATTTT. Translated, it gives CASSVGTGGQPQHF.

The CDR3 nucleotides read TGCGCCAGCAGCCCGCCCCAGGGGAATGAAAAACTGTTTTTT. It specifies CASSPPQGNEKLFF. V usage is TRBV4-3 and J usage is TRBJ1-4, with D possibly matching TRBD1 (6 bases). Germline V lookup: CDR1 LGHNA, CDR2 YSLEER. This CDR3 is built from 14 residues. The V end lost 4 bases, the J end lost 5 bases, and 11 bases lay between the germline ends.

The rearrangement uses TRBV29-1 and TRBJ2-1, with 12 bases matching TRBD1. From germline, CDR1 is SQVTM and CDR2 ANQGSEA. Trimming took 7 bases from V and 9 from J; bases not matched to a gene: 13. The CDR3 covers 15 residues. DNA of the CDR3: TGCAGCGCCGGGAAGTCGGGGACAGGGGGCCGTGAGCAGTTCTTC. Residues: CSAGKSGTGGREQFF.

With regard to this clone: Distinct nucleotide sequences in the sample also encode this CDR3. This chain links TRBV29-1 with TRBJ2-1; 11 positions match TRBD2. Looked up from germline, CDR1 is SQVTM and CDR2 is ANQGSEA. This CDR3 is built from 14 residues. The ends lost 3 bases at V and 7 bases at J; junction bases unmatched: 5. CDR3 nucleotide sequence: TGCAGCGTTGACACTAGCGGGAGAAGGAATGAGCAGTTCTTC. This encodes CSVDTSGRRNEQFF.

This sequence joins TRBV6-5 and TRBJ1-5; D ambiguous. Germline CDR1 and CDR2: MNHEY and SVGAGI. CDR3 size: 14 residues. V lost 6 bases and J 1 base, leaving 10 bases between the germline ends. The CDR3 DNA reads as TGTGCCAGCAGCTCTTCGGAGAGCAATCAGCCCCAGCATTTT. As protein: CASSSSESNQPQHF.

The genes are TRBV7-8 and TRBJ2-7; possibly TRBD2 for D (6 bases). Germline V CDR1 and CDR2: SGHVS, FQNEAQ. There are 14 residues in the CDR3. Trimming removed 7 bases from V and 3 bases from J, with 16 bases in between. The CDR3 protein is CASTSGTPLYEQYF. The CDR3 DNA is TGTGCCAGCACCTCGGGGACTCCTCTCTACGAGCAGTACTTC.

This chain links TRBV9 with TRBJ1-2; a weak D match, TRBD1 (6 bases). CDR3 size: 11 residues. Trimming removed 0 bases from V and 10 bases from J, with 7 bases in between. CDR1 and CDR2 (germline): SGDLS, YYNGEE. The CDR3 is CASSVEGVYTF. The CDR3 DNA follows: TGTGCCAGCAGCGTAGAGGGGGTCTACACCTTC.

The V call is TRBV18, the J call TRBJ2-1; weak D call: TRBD2 (7 bases). Germline loops: CDR1 KGHSH, CDR2 LQKENI. This CDR3 is 19 amino acids long. Deletions cut 0 bases from V and 4 bases from J, with 22 bases between. The CDR3 here is CASSPPASVRAGAYNEQFF. CDR3 nucleotide sequence: TGTGCCAGCTCACCACCGGCCTCGGTTCGGGCGGGGGCTTACAATGAGCAGTTCTTC. The whole variable domain, filled in from reference TRBV18 and TRBJ2-1, reads NAGVMQNPRHLVRRRGQEARLRCSPMKGHSHVYWYRQLPEEGLKFMVYLQKENIIDESGMPKERFSAEFPKEGPSILRIQQVVRGDSAAYFCASSPPASVRAGAYNEQFFGPGTRLTVL.

The chain employs TRBV12-1 and TRBJ1-2; TRBD1 is the table's D call, not checked against the DNA. TRBV12-1 is a pseudogene segment. There are 19 residues in the CDR3. This CDR3 reads CASSFSGSLLPGGLEGYTF. In nucleotides, the CDR3 is TGTGCCAGCAGCTTTAGCGGGTCCCTGTTGCCAGGGGGCTTAGAGGGCTACACCTTC.

This clone came up a few times. V is TRBV6-5 and J is TRBJ2-1; 8 nucleotides line up with TRBD2. The CDR3 covers 16 residues. V shed 0 bases, J shed 4 bases, and the junction held 5 bases outside the gene matches. CDR1 MNHEY and CDR2 SVGAGI come from the germline V gene. This CDR3 is CASSYSGSGVYNEQFF. The CDR3 bases are TGTGCCAGCAGTTACTCGGGTAGCGGGGTTTACAATGAGCAGTTCTTC.

The rearrangement links TRBV6-5 to TRBJ2-7; tentatively, D is TRBD2 (5 bases). This CDR3 is 12 amino acids long. Germline CDR1 reads MNHEY; CDR2 reads SVGAGI. Trimming took off 8 bases at V and 6 bases at J, with 14 bases between the two ends. The CDR3 bases are TGTGCCAGCCGGGAAGCCATTGGCGAGCAGTACTTC. Encoded protein: CASREAIGEQYF.

The chain joins TRBV7-2 to TRBJ2-5; TRBD2 matches at 10 bases. The germline CDR1 and CDR2 sequences are SGHTA and FQGNSA. V was clipped by 0 bases and J by 0 bases; unmatched bases: 1. The CDR3 has 16 amino acids. The CDR3 loop reads CASSLAGLANQETQYF. In nucleotides, the CDR3 is TGTGCCAGCAGCTTAGCGGGACTAGCGAACCAAGAGACCCAGTACTTC.

The CDR3 is CAWSNPRTGTYEQYF. Written as DNA, the CDR3 is TGTGCCTGGAGTAACCCCCGGACAGGGACTTACGAGCAGTACTTC. The chain is built from TRBV30 and TRBJ2-7, with 8 bases fitting TRBD1. In germline, CDR1 is GTSNPN, CDR2 SVGIG (reference sequence). The V gene end was trimmed by 2 bases and the J gene end by 4 bases; junction bases not matched to a gene: 10. CDR3 length equals 15 residues.

This clone has a handful of counts. The chain carries TRBV23-1 and TRBJ1-2; 12 bases line up with TRBD1. TRBV23-1 is sorted into the ORF group, with uncertain function. The V segment lost 3 bases and the J segment 8 bases; nucleotides outside the gene matches: 22. The CDR3 loop spans 20 amino acids. CDR3 coding DNA: TGCGCCAGCAGTCAGTATGCCGGGACAGGGGGCGCGAGGGCGCGGGGCGGCTACACCTTC. As protein: CASSQYAGTGGARARGGYTF.

The J gene is TRBJ2-7, the V gene TRBV28; weak D call: TRBD1 (6 bases). The CDR3 is 15 residues long. Trimming cost V 6 bases and J 1 base, with 16 bases left between them. Germline assignment: CDR1 MDHEN and CDR2 SYDVKM. CDR3 nucleotides: TGTGCCAGCAGCCTCCCGGGGACACAATCCTACGAGCAGTACTTC. It yields the protein CASSLPGTQSYEQYF.